This T cell receptor (beta chain) was sequenced during a study of monozygotic twins with cystic fibrosis. Assay: immunoSEQ multiplex PCR; the TCRdb copy retains only in-frame clones and omits some. The table shows 39,000 or so clones, with just over 90% occurring only once. This TCR came from a boy under 10 years old with cystic fibrosis. Specimen: blood.

This CDR3 is CASSPGMGQGYNEQFF. The CDR3 DNA follows: TGTGCCAGCAGCCCCGGGATGGGACAGGGTTACAATGAGCAGTTCTTC. The J gene is TRBJ2-1, the V gene TRBV7-9, with TRBD1 matching 9 bases. Germline V gene sequence: CDR1 SEHNR, CDR2 FQNEAQ (reference sequence). The CDR3 consists of 16 residues. The V segment lost 5 bases and the J segment 4 bases; nucleotides outside the gene matches: 9. Combining the CDR3 with reference TRBV7-9 and TRBJ2-1 gives the whole variable domain DTGVSQNPRHKITKRGQNVTFRCDPISEHNRLYWYRQTLGQGPEFLTYFQNEAQLEKSRLLSDRFSAERPKGSFSTLEIQRTEQGDSAMYLCASSPGMGQGYNEQFFGPGTRLTVL.